The 22 T cell receptor beta chains below were found in one sample sequenced in a study of blood T cell repertoires in COVID-19. The method was immunoSEQ multiplex PCR; TCRdb's version includes in-frame clones alone and lacks a portion of them. Altogether about 94,000 clones are present, about nine tenths being singletons, with the ten largest covering 4.9%. The sequencing input was peripheral blood. These receptors originate from an elderly woman with acute or convalescent COVID-19.

The V and J genes are TRBV4-1 and TRBJ2-1; no clear D gene. The CDR3 has 15 residues. The V end was cut by 1 base, the J end by 0 bases, with 7 bases between. The V gene's germline CDR1 is MGHRA and CDR2 YSYEKL. The CDR3 sequence: CASSQGVSSYNEQFF. The CDR3 DNA reads TGCGCCAGCAGCCAAGGAGTAAGCTCCTACAATGAGCAGTTCTTC.

The rearrangement joins TRBV19 to TRBJ1-2, with 8 bases that match TRBD1. CDR3 length: 13 amino acids. The ends lost 4 bases at V and 4 bases at J; junction bases unmatched: 2. Germline V gene data show CDR1 as LNHDA and CDR2 as SQIVND (reference sequence). The CDR3 loop reads CASSTGQGYGYTF. The CDR3 DNA reads as TGTGCCAGTAGTACAGGACAGGGCTATGGCTACACCTTC.

This clone was counted between two and nine times. The V gene is TRBV18, the J gene TRBJ1-2; possible D gene TRBD1, 5 bases. CDR3 size: 15 residues. V was pared by 0 bases and J by 5 bases, with 13 bases between. Germline V gene data show CDR1 as KGHSH and CDR2 as LQKENI. DNA of the CDR3: TGTGCCAGCTCACCACCGTTAACAGGCCCATATGGCTACACCTTC. The encoded protein is CASSPPLTGPYGYTF.

The CDR3: CASSIGTANTGELFF. The CDR3 DNA reads TGTGCCAGCAGCATAGGGACAGCGAACACCGGGGAGCTGTTTTTT. The V and J genes are TRBV5-4 and TRBJ2-2; TRBD1 agrees at 7 bases. Unmatched junction bases numbered 3, after V lost 4 bases and J lost 0 bases. The CDR3 sequence is 15 residues long. Per the germline V gene, CDR1 is SGHNT and CDR2 is YYREEE (reference sequence).

This chain joins TRBV5-1 and TRBJ2-3, with 8 bases that match TRBD1. Germline CDR1 is SGHRS and CDR2 is YFSETQ. The J segment lost 3 bases and the V segment lost 0 bases, leaving 6 bases of the junction unmatched. This CDR3 comprises 16 residues. CDR3 bases: TGCGCCAGCAGCTTGGAGGGCAGGGGGCTAACAGATACGCAGTATTTT. Translating gives CASSLEGRGLTDTQYF.

The gene calls are TRBV11-2 and TRBJ1-2; the match to TRBD1 covers 7 bases. This CDR3 contains 16 residues. The V segment lost 9 bases and the J segment 5 bases; nucleotides outside the gene matches: 18. The germline V gene has CDR1 SGHAT and CDR2 FQNNGV. For the CDR3, the DNA is TGTGCCAGAGAGAGAGGCGAGACAGGGTTACCTTATGGCTACACCTTC. Its protein product is CARERGETGLPYGYTF.

The chain links TRBV30 to TRBJ2-1; D uncertain. The CDR3 runs 11 residues. Germline V gene data show CDR1 as GTSNPN and CDR2 as SVGIG (reference sequence). Trimming left V 2 bases short and J 10 bases short, with 9 bases between. This CDR3 is CAWSIMREQFF. The CDR3, as DNA: TGTGCCTGGAGTATCATGCGGGAGCAGTTCTTC.

The chain is built from TRBV7-9 and TRBJ1-5; no definite D call. V was trimmed by 5 bases and J by 5 bases, leaving 16 bases between them. The CDR3 is 15 residues long. Germline CDR1 reads SEHNR; CDR2 reads FQNEAQ (reference sequence). CDR3 loop: CASSPPGGLDQPQHF. DNA for the CDR3: TGTGCCAGCAGCCCCCCTGGAGGGTTGGATCAGCCCCAGCATTTT. Filled out from reference TRBV7-9 and TRBJ1-5, the complete variable domain reads DTGVSQNPRHKITKRGQNVTFRCDPISEHNRLYWYRQTLGQGPEFLTYFQNEAQLEKSRLLSDRFSAERPKGSFSTLEIQRTEQGDSAMYLCASSPPGGLDQPQHFGDGTRLSIL.

CDR3 in amino acids: CASSQDSRATGNSPLHF. The DNA for the CDR3 is TGCGCCAGCAGCCAAGATTCCCGAGCCACCGGGAATTCACCCCTCCACTTT. The J gene is TRBJ1-6, the V gene TRBV4-3; D is uncertain. The CDR3 is made up of 17 amino acids. Trimming pared 0 bases from V and 7 bases from J, leaving 16 bases between. Germline V gene sequence: CDR1 LGHNA, CDR2 YSLEER.

The V call is TRBV23-1, the J call TRBJ1-5; 9 bases match TRBD1. TRBV23-1 is an ORF for which the function is uncertain. CDR3 length equals 17 residues. The V and J ends lost 0 bases and 4 bases, in that order; junction bases with no gene match: 7. The CDR3, as DNA: TGCGCCAGCAGTCAATCGGGGACAGGGAAGGGTAATCAGCCCCAGCATTTT. As protein: CASSQSGTGKGNQPQHF.

The chain recombines TRBV9 with TRBJ1-3; 7 bases agree with TRBD1. V shed 0 bases and J 4 bases; nucleotides not matched to a gene: 1. The CDR3 has 14 amino acids. Germline loops: CDR1 SGDLS, CDR2 YYNGEE. CDR3 DNA: TGTGCCAGCAGCGTAGGACAGGGAGGAAACACCATATATTTT. This codes for CASSVGQGGNTIYF.

The chain recombines TRBV7-2 with TRBJ2-3; 8 positions match TRBD1. J gave up 3 bases and V 2 bases, and 4 bases lay outside the gene matches. Germline V CDR1 and CDR2: SGHTA, FQGNSA. The CDR3 totals 15 residues. As DNA, the CDR3 is TGTGCCAGCAGCTTAATGAGACAGGGGACAGATACGCAGTATTTT. Translating it yields CASSLMRQGTDTQYF.

With regard to this clone: A junction end diverges from the germline sequence, so it may reflect a read error. The rearrangement joins TRBV11-3 to TRBJ2-3; TRBD2 aligns across 11 bases. The CDR3 has 16 residues. The germline V gene has CDR1 SGHNT and CDR2 YENEEA. The CDR3 region has the DNA TGTGCCAGCAGTTTAGGGCTAGCGGGGGGAATAGATACGCAGTATTTT. Translation gives CASSLGLAGGIDTQYF.

The chain combines TRBV29-1 with TRBJ2-2; 12 positions match TRBD2. The V gene end was trimmed by 4 bases and the J gene end by 2 bases; junction bases not matched to a gene: 5. The CDR3 spans 16 residues. Looked up from germline, CDR1 is SQVTM and CDR2 is ANQGSEA. CDR3 nucleotides: TGCAGCGTTGGGGGAGGACTAGCGGGAAACACCGGGGAGCTGTTTTTT. It yields the protein CSVGGGLAGNTGELFF.

The V gene is TRBV3-1 (or the pseudogene TRBV3-2), the J gene TRBJ1-5; 9 nucleotides agree with TRBD1. The germline V gene has CDR1 LGHDT and CDR2 YNNKEL (reference sequence). V lost 0 bases to trimming and J lost 3 bases; unmatched junction nucleotides: 6. The CDR3 runs to 17 residues. The CDR3 nucleotides read TGTGCCAGCAGCCAAGATATGGGGACAGGGATCAATCAGCCCCAGCATTTT. Its protein is CASSQDMGTGINQPQHF.

The gene calls are TRBV11-2 and TRBJ2-1; D may be TRBD1 (6 bases). This CDR3 is 15 amino acids long. V lost 8 bases and J 0 bases, leaving 14 bases between the germline ends. The germline gives CDR1 SGHAT, CDR2 FQNNGV. The DNA of the CDR3 is TGTGCCAGCGGTCGGACAGCCAGCTCCTACAATGAGCAGTTCTTC. Translated: CASGRTASSYNEQFF.

This sequence joins TRBV2 and TRBJ2-2; the D gene is possibly TRBD2 (7 bases). Per germline, CDR1 SNHLY and CDR2 FYNNEI. The germline V and J ends were trimmed by 7 bases and 3 bases, with 15 bases remaining between them. This CDR3 is built from 15 residues. DNA for the CDR3: TGTGCCAGCACTAAGAGGGGGAGGGACACCGGGGAGCTGTTTTTT. This gives the protein CASTKRGRDTGELFF. The variable domain in full, with the rest retrieved from reference TRBV2 and TRBJ2-2, is EPEVTQTPSHQVTQMGQEVILRCVPISNHLYFYWYRQILGQKVEFLVSFYNNEISEKSEIFDDQFSVERPDGSNFTLKIRSTKLEDSAMYFCASTKRGRDTGELFFGEGSRLTVL.

The chain links TRBV27 to TRBJ2-5; 7 nucleotides match TRBD2. V trimming: 5 bases; J trimming: 5 bases; junction bases outside the gene matches: 11. CDR1 MNHEY and CDR2 SMNVEV come from the germline V gene (reference sequence). The CDR3 runs 15 residues. The CDR3 spells CASSPLGGILETQYF. The CDR3 DNA reads as TGTGCCAGCAGTCCCTTGGGAGGGATTCTGGAGACCCAGTACTTC.

CDR3 protein: CASSIGTSGFPDTQYF. CDR3 in DNA: TGCGCCAGCAGCATAGGGACTAGCGGATTTCCAGATACGCAGTATTTT. This rearrangement joins TRBV5-1 to TRBJ2-3; 11 bases match TRBD2. The CDR3 contains 16 residues. J lost 4 bases, V lost 4 bases, and 8 bases had no gene match. The germline V gene encodes CDR1 SGHRS and CDR2 YFSETQ.

This chain links TRBV7-8 with TRBJ1-3; 8 bases agree with TRBD1. Germline CDR1 reads SGHVS; CDR2 reads FQNEAQ. Trimming at V came to 2 bases and at J to 4 bases, leaving 10 bases not matched to a gene. The length of the CDR3 is 17 residues. CDR3 residues: CASSLIAQGASGNTIYF. DNA of the CDR3: TGTGCCAGCAGCTTAATCGCCCAGGGGGCGTCAGGAAACACCATATATTTT.

The chain has TRBV2 and TRBJ1-2; D is undetermined. V gave up 6 bases and J gave up 0 bases, with 5 bases separating them. Germline values: CDR1 SNHLY, CDR2 FYNNEI. The CDR3 consists of 12 residues. CDR3 bases: TGTGCCAGCAGGGCAGCTAACTATGGCTACACCTTC. Translating it yields CASRAANYGYTF.

Concerning this clone: Sequence at one end of the junction differs from germline and may be a read error. J is TRBJ2-6 and V is TRBV6-2 or TRBV6-3; maybe TRBD2 (6 bases). The CDR3 runs to 13 residues. Per the germline V gene, CDR1 is MNHEY and CDR2 is SVGEGT. The CDR3 coding sequence is TGTGCCAGCAGTTTCGCCGGGGGCAACGTCCTGACTTTC. Translating it yields CASSFAGGNVLTF.